Shown below are 18 T cell receptor beta chains from a single sample sequenced in a study of Ad26.COV2.S vaccination and SARS-CoV-2 variants. Some clones are missing from TCRdb's copy, which holds only in-frame ones; the method was immunoSEQ multiplex PCR. The sample holds under 150,000 clones, 75% to 90% seen once. The sample in question was peripheral blood, obtained after recovery from COVID-19. The receptors shown here come from a human donor who had recovered from COVID-19.

The chain employs TRBV19 and TRBJ2-6; 8 positions match TRBD1. The V and J ends lost 5 bases and 10 bases, in that order; junction bases with no gene match: 4. This CDR3 region has 13 residues. In germline, CDR1 is LNHDA, CDR2 SQIVND (reference sequence). CDR3 sequence: CASSGRTGNVLTF. CDR3 in DNA: TGTGCCAGTAGTGGACGGACAGGGAACGTCCTGACTTTC. The full variable domain, in which reference TRBV19 and TRBJ2-6 provide the parts outside the CDR3, is DGGITQSPKYLFRKEGQNVTLSCEQNLNHDAMYWYRQDPGQGLRLIYYSQIVNDFQKGDIAEGYSVSREKKESFPLTVTSAQKNPTAFYLCASSGRTGNVLTFGAGSRLTVL.

The rearrangement links TRBV5-5 to TRBJ2-7, with a weak D call TRBD1 (5 bases). The germline V gene has CDR1 SGHKS and CDR2 YYEKEE (reference sequence). CDR3 length equals 15 residues. V was pared by 6 bases and J by 6 bases, with 22 bases between. The CDR3 loop reads CASTPSLQGNGEQYF. CDR3 bases: TGTGCCAGCACCCCCTCCCTGCAGGGTAATGGCGAGCAGTACTTC.

The chain carries TRBV7-2 and TRBJ1-6; D unresolved. The CDR3 loop spans 20 amino acids. Trimming pared 0 bases from V and 0 bases from J, leaving 18 bases between. CDR1 and CDR2 (germline): SGHTA, FQGNSA. Here the CDR3 reads CASSLASKRRFSSYNSPLHF. The CDR3 DNA reads as TGTGCCAGCAGCTTAGCATCCAAAAGGAGGTTCAGCTCCTATAATTCACCCCTCCACTTT.

The chain has TRBV6-6 and TRBJ1-1, with D possibly TRBD1 on 5 matching bases. The CDR3 covers 15 residues. Trimming left V 6 bases short and J 4 bases short, with 18 bases between. From germline, CDR1 is MNHNY and CDR2 SVGAGI (reference sequence). CDR3 loop: CASSLQDNLPTEAFF. The CDR3 nucleotides are TGTGCCAGCAGCTTACAGGACAACCTCCCCACTGAAGCTTTCTTT.

The chain couples TRBV5-1 to TRBJ2-7; D unclear. Between the trimmed V and J ends, which lost 0 bases and 3 bases, there was a span of 4 bases. CDR3 length equals 12 residues. The germline gives CDR1 SGHRS, CDR2 YFSETQ. CDR3 bases: TGCGCCAGCAGCTTGGGGAACTACGAGCAGTACTTC. Its protein is CASSLGNYEQYF. The full variable domain, in which reference TRBV5-1 and TRBJ2-7 provide the parts outside the CDR3, is KAGVTQTPRYLIKTRGQQVTLSCSPISGHRSVSWYQQTPGQGLQFLFEYFSETQRNKGNFPGRFSGRQFSNSRSEMNVSTLELGDSALYLCASSLGNYEQYFGPGTRLTVT.

This sequence joins TRBV6-6 and TRBJ1-2, with D maybe TRBD1 (6 bases). Trimming pared 7 bases from V and 4 bases from J, leaving 19 bases between. The CDR3 consists of 15 residues. Looked up from germline, CDR1 is MNHNY and CDR2 is SVGAGI (reference sequence). CDR3 bases: TGTGCCAGCAACACCCCCGGGGGACACCTCTATGGCTACACCTTC. Its protein product is CASNTPGGHLYGYTF.

The gene calls are TRBV25-1 and TRBJ2-5; 7 bases map to TRBD1. J gave up 1 base and V 3 bases, and 5 bases lay outside the gene matches. The germline V gene encodes CDR1 MGHDK and CDR2 SYGVNS. The CDR3 runs to 15 residues. CDR3 DNA sequence: TGTGCCAGCAGTGACCCCGGGACAGCCCAAGAGACCCAGTACTTC. Its translation: CASSDPGTAQETQYF.

The chain links TRBV19 to TRBJ2-1; 12 bases are a match to TRBD2. The V and J ends lost 7 bases and 7 bases, in that order; junction bases with no gene match: 5. Germline lookup yields CDR1 LNHDA and CDR2 SQIVND (reference sequence). The CDR3 is 14 amino acids. The CDR3 loop is CASTPSGGVNEQFF. The CDR3 DNA reads TGTGCCAGTACCCCTAGCGGGGGGGTGAATGAGCAGTTCTTC.

The chain employs TRBV29-1 and TRBJ1-1; D call uncertain. V shed 5 bases and J shed 0 bases, with 10 bases lying between them. There are 13 residues in the CDR3. The germline V gene encodes CDR1 SQVTM and CDR2 ANQGSEA. DNA of the CDR3: TGCAGCGTTCAGACCGGGATGAACACTGAAGCTTTCTTT. Its protein product is CSVQTGMNTEAFF.

This CDR3 is CASSRVDRGLSSYNEQFF. The CDR3 DNA sequence: TGTGCCAGCTCACGGGTGGACAGGGGTTTAAGCTCCTACAATGAGCAGTTCTTC. The J gene is TRBJ2-1, the V gene TRBV18, with 9 bases matching TRBD1. With V trimmed by 4 bases and J by 0 bases, 10 bases remained unmatched. The CDR3 totals 18 residues. Looked up from germline, CDR1 is KGHSH and CDR2 is LQKENI.

In nucleotides, the CDR3 is TGTGCCAGCAGTGACGGGACAGGGGTAGAGACCCAGTACTTC. It codes for CASSDGTGVETQYF. This chain links TRBV25-1 with TRBJ2-5; 10 bases are a match to TRBD1. Per germline, CDR1 MGHDK and CDR2 SYGVNS. This CDR3 contains 14 residues. The junction had 2 bases not matched to a gene; V was cut back by 3 bases and J by 4 bases. Supplemented by reference TRBV25-1 and TRBJ2-5, the full variable domain reads EADIYQTPRYLVIGTGKKITLECSQTMGHDKMYWYQQDPGMELHLIHYSYGVNSTEKGDLSSESTVSRIRTEHFPLTLESARPSHTSQYLCASSDGTGVETQYFGPGTRLLVL.

This chain connects TRBV5-8 to TRBJ2-3, with TRBD2 matching 9 bases. Germline V CDR1 and CDR2: SGHTS, YDEGEE. V was clipped by 0 bases and J by 2 bases; unmatched bases: 10. This CDR3 spans 18 amino acids. CDR3 region: CASSLALVAGANTDTQYF. CDR3 DNA: TGTGCCAGCAGCTTGGCCCTCGTAGCGGGGGCTAACACAGATACGCAGTATTTT.

The V call is TRBV7-2, the J call TRBJ2-5; D call uncertain. With 1 base removed from V and 8 bases from J, the gap between germline ends came to 11 bases. The CDR3 spans 13 residues. From germline, CDR1 is SGHTA and CDR2 FQGNSA. CDR3 bases: TGTGCCAGCAGCTTAGAATATGGGGATACCCAGTACTTC. Residues: CASSLEYGDTQYF.

The chain has TRBV19 and TRBJ1-5; D is unclear. This CDR3 has 16 amino acids. Trimming removed 0 bases at V and 0 bases at J, with 9 bases between. Germline CDR1 LNHDA, CDR2 SQIVND (reference sequence). The CDR3 loop is CASSIDRAYSNQPQHF. CDR3 sequence (DNA): TGTGCCAGTAGTATAGATCGGGCTTATAGCAATCAGCCCCAGCATTTT. The full variable domain, in which reference TRBV19 and TRBJ1-5 provide the parts outside the CDR3, is DGGITQSPKYLFRKEGQNVTLSCEQNLNHDAMYWYRQDPGQGLRLIYYSQIVNDFQKGDIAEGYSVSREKKESFPLTVTSAQKNPTAFYLCASSIDRAYSNQPQHFGDGTRLSIL.

This chain links TRBV7-2 with TRBJ1-3; 7 bases are a match to TRBD1. The CDR3 length is 14 residues. The ends lost 6 bases at V and 4 bases at J; junction bases unmatched: 6. Germline V gives CDR1 SGHTA, CDR2 FQGNSA. The CDR3 DNA is TGTGCCAGCAGGTCGGGACAGTGGGGAAACACCATATATTTT. Translated, it gives CASRSGQWGNTIYF.

The rearrangement links TRBV4-3 to TRBJ1-3; D remains ambiguous. Germline-derived CDR1 and CDR2 are LGHNA and YSLEER. The CDR3 runs to 16 residues. With 1 base removed from V and 8 bases from J, the gap between germline ends came to 18 bases. The CDR3, as DNA: TGCGCCAGCAGCCAAGCCCACCACAGTTGGGTAGACACCATATATTTT. Protein product: CASSQAHHSWVDTIYF.

CDR3 in DNA: TGTGCCAGTAGTCCCATCGGGACAGGCGTCCTGTTTTTT. Translating it yields CASSPIGTGVLFF. This sequence joins TRBV19 and TRBJ1-4, with TRBD1 matching 8 bases. The V segment lost 5 bases and the J segment 14 bases; nucleotides outside the gene matches: 10. Germline V CDR1 and CDR2: LNHDA, SQIVND (reference sequence). The CDR3 is 13 residues long.

This sequence joins TRBV2 and TRBJ2-3, with 8 bases identical to TRBD2. The CDR3 spans 17 residues. V dropped 6 bases and J dropped 1; count of bases not matched to a gene: 12. Per germline, CDR1 SNHLY and CDR2 FYNNEI. DNA of the CDR3: TGTGCCAGCAGGAGGTTCGGGGCGGGGGGCCGCACAGATACGCAGTATTTT. Translated, it gives CASRRFGAGGRTDTQYF.